This TCR beta chain was recorded in a study of blood T cell repertoires in COVID-19. Original data processing: Reference gene primer amplification yielded estimated nucleated cell counts. The data were produced by immunoSEQ multiplex PCR, yet TCRdb's version contains in-frame clones alone and is incomplete. That table supplies the V and J calls and clone size; D and trimming were determined from the DNA. The sample lists over 150,000 clones; 85% were seen once. Seattle's cohort entered during active infection and was followed longitudinally. The table lists this clone with a few counts. V was shortened by 7 bases and J by 7 bases, with 19 bases between the two germline ends. The V gene's germline CDR1 is MNHEY and CDR2 SVGAGI. The CDR3 extends over 14 amino acids.

The sample comprised peripheral blood. V usage is TRBV6-5 and J usage is TRBJ1-2, with a possible D match to TRBD1 (6 bases). The sequence derives from a woman at least 80 years old with COVID-19, enrolled during active disease. CDR3 bases: TGTGCCAGCACCCCGGGCCGAGGGGGTGGTGGCTACACCTTC. Its translation is CASTPGRGGGGYTF.